This passage covers 30 T cell receptor beta chains from one sample sequenced in a study of TIL therapy for anti-PD-1-resistant metastatic lung cancer. Sequencing used immunoSEQ v3. The assay was immunoSEQ multiplex PCR, and TCRdb's table has in-frame clones only and misses some. The sample carries some 52,000 clones, 79% recorded once. Noted time point: pre-treatment sample, taken before nivolumab and TIL therapy. The input for sequencing was blood, taken at baseline. The receptors here all came from a woman between 30 and 80 years old with non-small cell lung cancer.

The V gene is TRBV11-2, the J gene TRBJ1-2; D not resolved. V was clipped by 1 base and J by 8 bases, with 14 bases between them. Germline assignment: CDR1 SGHAT and CDR2 FQNNGV. The CDR3 spans 14 residues. CDR3 DNA: TGTGCCAGCAGCTTAGGTCGGCAGGTGTGGGGCTACACCTTC. Amino acid sequence: CASSLGRQVWGYTF.

Details on this clone: The junction departs from the called germline gene at one end, perhaps through a read error. This chain connects TRBV7-2 to TRBJ1-4; tentative D call: TRBD1 (6 bases). In germline, CDR1 is SGHTA, CDR2 FQGNSA. This CDR3 has 14 residues. CDR3 in DNA: TGTGCCAGCAGCCCAGGGGTTGCTAATGAAAAACTGCTTTTT. It is translated as CASSPGVANEKLLF.

The chain has TRBV10-3 and TRBJ1-5; tentatively, D is TRBD1 (5 bases). The germline CDR1 and CDR2 sequences are ENHRY and SYGVKD. This CDR3 has 14 residues. V gave up 0 bases and J gave up 3 bases, with 6 bases separating them. The CDR3: CAISESGDNQPQHF. CDR3 nucleotides: TGTGCCATCAGTGAGTCGGGGGACAATCAGCCCCAGCATTTT.

The chain combines TRBV28 with TRBJ2-5; TRBD1 is a possible D gene (6 bases). The better agreement between TRBJ2-7 and the DNA end casts doubt on the J call. Germline CDR1 reads MDHEN; CDR2 reads SYDVKM. The CDR3 runs to 14 residues. The CDR3 DNA reads TGTGCCAGCCAGCCGGGACACAAGAGGCTCGAGCAGTACTTC. Protein: CASQPGHKRLEQYF.

The gene calls are TRBV7-2 and TRBJ2-7, with TRBD2 as a possible D gene (5 bases). The V and J ends lost 4 bases and 1 base respectively, with 11 bases between them. The CDR3 sequence is 14 residues long. The germline V gene encodes CDR1 SGHTA and CDR2 FQGNSA. DNA for the CDR3: TGTGCCAGCAGCTCCCGGGTAGCGTCCTACGAGCAGTACTTC. It translates to CASSSRVASYEQYF.

J is TRBJ2-7 and V is TRBV7-2; D not certain. V was shortened by 0 bases and J by 2 bases, with 17 bases between the two germline ends. The germline V gene has CDR1 SGHTA and CDR2 FQGNSA. The CDR3 is made up of 17 amino acids. CDR3 sequence reads: CASSLALVAVKTYEQYF. The CDR3 bases are TGTGCCAGCAGCTTAGCCCTAGTGGCAGTAAAAACCTACGAGCAGTACTTC.

This chain links TRBV29-1 with TRBJ2-4; D is possibly TRBD2 (5 bases). V lost 5 bases and J 8 bases, leaving 13 bases between the germline ends. The length of the CDR3 is 12 residues. Germline lookup yields CDR1 SQVTM and CDR2 ANQGSEA. As DNA, the CDR3 is TGCAGCGTTCTCATGGGAGCGGACATTCAGTACTTC. Translation gives CSVLMGADIQYF.

J is TRBJ1-5 and V is TRBV19; the D gene is possibly TRBD1 (6 bases). The V end lost 6 bases, the J end lost 3 bases, and 15 bases lay between the germline ends. The CDR3 length is 15 residues. The V gene's germline CDR1 is LNHDA and CDR2 SQIVND (reference sequence). This chain's CDR3 is CASRTGSPFNQPQHF. CDR3 nucleotide sequence: TGTGCCAGTAGGACAGGATCTCCATTCAATCAGCCCCAGCATTTT.

The rearrangement joins TRBV7-3 to TRBJ2-1, with 11 positions matching TRBD2. The junction had 4 bases not matched to a gene; V was cut back by 5 bases and J by 4 bases. Germline V gene sequence: CDR1 SGHTA, CDR2 FQGTGA. CDR3 length equals 15 residues. The CDR3 sequence: CASSTRLAGYNEQFF. The CDR3 coding sequence is TGTGCCAGCAGCACCCGACTAGCGGGGTACAATGAGCAGTTCTTC.

CDR3: CASSEAVTGVAYEQYF. CDR3 DNA: TGTGCCAGCAGTGAAGCGGTTACAGGGGTAGCCTACGAGCAGTACTTC. This chain joins TRBV6-1 and TRBJ2-7; the match to TRBD1 covers 7 bases. Germline lookup yields CDR1 MNHNS and CDR2 SASEGT. This CDR3 is built from 16 residues. Trimming at V came to 0 bases and at J to 2 bases, leaving 7 bases not matched to a gene.

The V call is TRBV11-3, the J call TRBJ2-2; no clear D. The CDR3 spans 13 residues. With 1 base removed from V and 4 bases from J, the gap between germline ends came to 4 bases. Germline V gene lookup returns CDR1 SGHNT and CDR2 YENEEA. The CDR3 sequence: CASSLGLTGELFF. The CDR3 region has the DNA TGTGCCAGCAGCTTAGGTCTCACCGGGGAGCTGTTTTTT.

The rearrangement links TRBV19 to TRBJ2-1, with 11 bases fitting TRBD2. The CDR3 totals 15 residues. Germline V gene data show CDR1 as LNHDA and CDR2 as SQIVND (reference sequence). The J segment lost 2 bases and the V segment lost 5 bases, leaving 2 bases of the junction unmatched. The CDR3 bases are TGTGCCAGTAGTCGACTAGCGGGGACCTACAATGAGCAGTTCTTC. Amino acid sequence: CASSRLAGTYNEQFF.

The rearrangement joins TRBV6-6 to TRBJ2-3; 11 nucleotides agree with TRBD2. J was trimmed by 4 bases and V by 2 bases; bases with no gene match: 5. Germline V gene sequence: CDR1 MNHNY, CDR2 SVGAGI (reference sequence). The CDR3 is made up of 16 amino acids. The CDR3 sequence is CASSYVAGGPADTQYF. CDR3 coding DNA: TGTGCCAGCAGTTACGTAGCGGGGGGGCCGGCAGATACGCAGTATTTT.

V is TRBV2 and J is TRBJ2-3; perhaps TRBD2 as D (6 bases). The CDR3 spans 14 residues. V gave up 10 bases and J gave up 2 bases, with 16 bases separating them. CDR1 SNHLY and CDR2 FYNNEI come from the germline V gene. The CDR3 DNA reads as TGTGCCACCGAACTAGGACTACCCACAGATACGCAGTATTTT. Its translation: CATELGLPTDTQYF. The variable domain in full, with the rest retrieved from reference TRBV2 and TRBJ2-3, is EPEVTQTPSHQVTQMGQEVILRCVPISNHLYFYWYRQILGQKVEFLVSFYNNEISEKSEIFDDQFSVERPDGSNFTLKIRSTKLEDSAMYFCATELGLPTDTQYFGPGTRLTVL.

This clone has only one observation. The gene calls are TRBV7-2 and TRBJ2-3; D unresolved. The ends were cut back, 5 bases at V and 5 bases at J, with 14 bases in the middle. The germline V gene encodes CDR1 SGHTA and CDR2 FQGNSA. The CDR3 runs to 14 residues. The CDR3, as DNA: TGTGCCAGCAGCCCCCTATCGTCGGAAGATACGCAGTATTTT. Amino acid sequence: CASSPLSSEDTQYF.

The V and J genes are TRBV5-1 and TRBJ2-3; the match to TRBD1 covers 9 bases. CDR3 length: 16 residues. Germline trimming cut 4 bases from V and 0 bases from J; bases unmatched to any gene: 6. From germline, CDR1 is SGHRS and CDR2 YFSETQ. The CDR3 DNA follows: TGCGCCAGCAGCCCATGGGGACAGGGTAGCACAGATACGCAGTATTTT. As protein: CASSPWGQGSTDTQYF.

Only one count was recorded for this clone. CDR3 bases: TGTGCCATTACCGGACAGGGCCATCAGCCCCAGCATTTT. Protein product: CAITGQGHQPQHF. The chain has TRBV19 and TRBJ1-5; 8 bases are a match to TRBD1. The CDR3 loop spans 13 amino acids. The germline gives CDR1 LNHDA, CDR2 SQIVND (reference sequence). With 10 bases clipped from V and 5 bases from J, the junction kept 7 bases outside the gene matches.

V gene TRBV11-2 combines with J gene TRBJ2-3; 10 bases map to TRBD2. Germline loops: CDR1 SGHAT, CDR2 FQNNGV. The CDR3 contains 17 residues. V dropped 0 bases and J dropped 1; count of bases not matched to a gene: 4. CDR3 loop: CASSLELAGMGTDTQYF. Here the CDR3 DNA reads TGTGCCAGCAGCTTAGAACTAGCGGGGATGGGCACAGATACGCAGTATTTT.

By sample share, this clone is medium-sized (0.01 to 0.1%). The J gene is TRBJ2-5, the V gene TRBV28, with D possibly TRBD2 on 5 matching bases. The V gene lost 5 bases and the J gene lost 5 bases, with 24 bases spanning the gap. This CDR3 is 17 amino acids long. CDR1 and CDR2 (germline): MDHEN, SYDVKM. CDR3 coding DNA: TGTGCCAGCAGTCCCCTCGAGGGCGCCGTCTTGGGGGAGACCCAGTACTTC. Translating gives CASSPLEGAVLGETQYF.

The V gene is TRBV18, the J gene TRBJ1-1; 9 nucleotides match TRBD1. Trimming took 4 bases from V and 0 from J; bases not matched to a gene: 3. The CDR3 loop spans 15 amino acids. CDR1 is KGHSH and CDR2 is LQKENI in the germline V gene. The CDR3 region is CASSLNRGLNTEAFF. In DNA form, the CDR3 reads TGTGCCAGCTCACTTAACAGGGGGCTGAACACTGAAGCTTTCTTT.

The chain couples TRBV29-1 to TRBJ2-7, with unresolved D. Germline V CDR1 and CDR2: SQVTM, ANQGSEA. V was cut by 4 bases and J by 0 bases, with 10 bases left in between. CDR3 length equals 13 residues. The CDR3 protein is CSVVFASSYEQYF. As DNA, the CDR3 is TGCAGCGTTGTGTTTGCGAGCTCCTACGAGCAGTACTTC.

The V and J genes are TRBV19 and TRBJ1-5; the D is unclear. This CDR3 is 13 amino acids long. Germline CDR1 and CDR2: LNHDA and SQIVND (reference sequence). Trimming shortened V by 6 bases and J by 4 bases, and 10 bases separated the two germline ends. CDR3 DNA: TGTGCCAGTAGCCAGGCATGGAATCAGCCCCAGCATTTT. Translation: CASSQAWNQPQHF. Combining the CDR3 with reference TRBV19 and TRBJ1-5 gives the whole variable domain DGGITQSPKYLFRKEGQNVTLSCEQNLNHDAMYWYRQDPGQGLRLIYYSQIVNDFQKGDIAEGYSVSREKKESFPLTVTSAQKNPTAFYLCASSQAWNQPQHFGDGTRLSIL.

This chain uses TRBV5-1 with TRBJ1-1; D is ambiguous. Trimming took off 0 bases at V and 3 bases at J, with 6 bases between the two ends. Germline assignment: CDR1 SGHRS and CDR2 YFSETQ. This CDR3 has 13 amino acids. The CDR3 reads CASSLVGYTEAFF. The DNA of the CDR3 is TGCGCCAGCAGCTTGGTGGGTTACACTGAAGCTTTCTTT.

J is TRBJ2-4 and V is TRBV4-1; D unresolved. This CDR3 is 15 amino acids long. The V end lost 2 bases, the J end lost 0 bases, and 8 bases lay between the germline ends. CDR1 is MGHRA, CDR2 YSYEKL, per germline. The CDR3 is CASSQRVLAKNIQYF. CDR3 bases: TGCGCCAGCAGCCAACGGGTGTTAGCCAAAAACATTCAGTACTTC.

CDR3 sequence: CASSPRGASNEKLFF. DNA for the CDR3: TGTGCCAGCAGCCCGAGGGGGGCTTCAAATGAAAAACTGTTTTTT. V and J are TRBV9 and TRBJ1-4; perhaps TRBD1 as D (6 bases). The CDR3 sequence is 15 residues long. V lost 4 bases to trimming and J lost 5 bases, with 15 bases between them. CDR1 is SGDLS and CDR2 is YYNGEE in the germline V gene.

This clone turned up a few times. The rearrangement uses TRBV7-9 and TRBJ2-7; possible D gene TRBD2, 5 bases. Germline V gene sequence: CDR1 SEHNR, CDR2 FQNEAQ (reference sequence). This CDR3 contains 14 residues. V lost 6 bases, J lost 2 bases, and 14 bases lay in between. The CDR3 sequence: CASSLGLPTYEQYF. The CDR3, as DNA: TGTGCCAGCAGTCTCGGACTCCCAACCTACGAGCAGTACTTC. Filled out from reference TRBV7-9 and TRBJ2-7, the complete variable domain reads DTGVSQNPRHKITKRGQNVTFRCDPISEHNRLYWYRQTLGQGPEFLTYFQNEAQLEKSRLLSDRFSAERPKGSFSTLEIQRTEQGDSAMYLCASSLGLPTYEQYFGPGTRLTVT.

V usage is TRBV7-3 and J usage is TRBJ2-7, with 9 bases that match TRBD2. The CDR3 runs 14 residues. Germline lookup yields CDR1 SGHTA and CDR2 FQGTGA. Trimming cost V 0 bases and J 4 bases; bases outside gene matches: 1. CDR3 residues: CASSLTSGRYEQYF. For the CDR3, the DNA is TGTGCCAGCAGCTTAACTAGCGGGAGATACGAGCAGTACTTC.

The rearrangement joins TRBV4-1 to TRBJ2-1; 10 positions match TRBD2. Germline-derived CDR1 and CDR2 are MGHRA and YSYEKL. The CDR3 sequence is 21 residues long. After removal of 4 bases from V and 0 bases from J, the junction contained 18 bases not matched to a gene. CDR3 sequence reads: CASSLPKGGLADVSSYNEQFF. In DNA form, the CDR3 reads TGCGCCAGCAGCCTCCCGAAAGGTGGACTAGCGGACGTGAGCTCCTACAATGAGCAGTTCTTC.

The V call is TRBV2, the J call TRBJ1-5, with D perhaps TRBD1 (5 bases). The CDR3 is 15 amino acids. Germline loops: CDR1 SNHLY, CDR2 FYNNEI. V lost 6 bases, J lost 3 bases, and 15 bases lay in between. The CDR3 DNA reads TGTGCCAGCAGGTCCGGGACCCTCGTCAATCAGCCCCAGCATTTT. Its protein is CASRSGTLVNQPQHF. The complete variable domain, with remaining parts taken from reference TRBV2 and TRBJ1-5, reads EPEVTQTPSHQVTQMGQEVILRCVPISNHLYFYWYRQILGQKVEFLVSFYNNEISEKSEIFDDQFSVERPDGSNFTLKIRSTKLEDSAMYFCASRSGTLVNQPQHFGDGTRLSIL.

The rearrangement links TRBV5-4 to TRBJ2-7; no definite D call. This CDR3 is built from 13 residues. CDR1 and CDR2 from the germline V gene are SGHNT and YYREEE (reference sequence). Between the trimmed V and J ends, which lost 2 bases and 3 bases, there was a span of 9 bases. The CDR3 loop reads CASSFNLVYEQYF. The CDR3 DNA follows: TGTGCCAGCAGCTTTAATCTGGTCTACGAGCAGTACTTC.